These 30 T cell receptor beta chains were sequenced from one sample in a study of OX40 agonist ivuxolimab in advanced cancers. TCRdb's copy holds only in-frame clones and misses some; the assay was immunoSEQ multiplex PCR. This sample carries 20,000 or so clones, about 84% of them seen once, and the ten largest clones take 37%. The material was CD4+ or CD8+ T cells sorted from blood, obtained in a trial of the OX40 agonist ivuxolimab. These receptors all stem from an adult with an advanced solid tumor such as melanoma, head and neck, liver or kidney cancer.

The gene calls are TRBV19 and TRBJ2-2; the match to TRBD2 covers 8 bases. The CDR3 has 14 amino acids. Per germline, CDR1 LNHDA and CDR2 SQIVND (reference sequence). V lost 3 bases, J lost 6 bases, and 3 bases stayed unmatched. The CDR3 loop reads CASSIFSGAGELFF. CDR3 in DNA: TGTGCCAGTAGTATTTTTAGCGGGGCCGGGGAGCTGTTTTTT.

CDR3 residues: CASSFRVYYGQARDGYTF. CDR3 DNA: TGTGCCAGCAGCTTTAGAGTTTACTATGGACAGGCCCGTGATGGCTACACCTTC. The chain joins TRBV5-4 to TRBJ1-2, with TRBD1 identical over 7 bases. The germline CDR1 and CDR2 sequences are SGHNT and YYREEE (reference sequence). This CDR3 contains 18 residues. V trimming: 2 bases; J trimming: 6 bases; junction bases outside the gene matches: 19.

This clone has just one count. The chain is built from TRBV27 and TRBJ1-1, with D uncertain. V was pared by 1 base and J by 3 bases, with 6 bases between. Germline-derived CDR1 and CDR2 are MNHEY and SMNVEV (reference sequence). The CDR3 loop spans 13 amino acids. CDR3 region: CASSLWGDTEAFF. In DNA form, the CDR3 reads TGTGCCAGCAGTTTATGGGGTGACACTGAAGCTTTCTTT.

V gene TRBV5-6 combines with J gene TRBJ1-5, with D perhaps TRBD1 (5 bases). The CDR3 covers 15 residues. The V gene's germline CDR1 is SGHDT and CDR2 YYEEEE. Trimming took off 4 bases at V and 6 bases at J, with 17 bases between the two ends. The CDR3, as DNA: TGTGCCAGCAGCGTTGAGACAGAGCATGGTCAGCCCCAGCATTTT. This gives the protein CASSVETEHGQPQHF. Using reference TRBV5-6 and TRBJ1-5 for the parts outside the CDR3, the full variable domain is DAGVTQSPTHLIKTRGQQVTLRCSPKSGHDTVSWYQQALGQGPQFIFQYYEEEERQRGNFPDRFSGHQFPNYSSELNVNALLLGDSALYLCASSVETEHGQPQHFGDGTRLSIL.

The rearrangement uses TRBV28 and TRBJ2-1; 7 bases map to TRBD2. This CDR3 comprises 13 residues. In germline, CDR1 is MDHEN, CDR2 SYDVKM. V lost 5 bases to trimming and J lost 7 bases; unmatched junction nucleotides: 5. The CDR3 region has the DNA TGTGCCAGCAGTACCATCGGGGGGAATGAGCAGTTCTTC. Translated, it gives CASSTIGGNEQFF.

This clone appeared once. The V call is TRBV4-1, the J call TRBJ1-1; D possibly corresponds to TRBD1 (6 bases). The CDR3 is 14 amino acids. V shed 4 bases and J shed 5 bases, with 14 bases lying between them. Germline V gene lookup returns CDR1 MGHRA and CDR2 YSYEKL. CDR3 DNA sequence: TGCGCCAGCAGCCCCCGGGGGGGGGCTACTGAAGCTTTCTTT. Protein product: CASSPRGGATEAFF.

The CDR3 is CASSLSRMNTEAFF. Written as DNA, the CDR3 is TGTGCCAGCAGTTTAAGCCGCATGAACACTGAAGCTTTCTTT. The chain combines TRBV27 with TRBJ1-1; D gene unclear. The V gene's germline CDR1 is MNHEY and CDR2 SMNVEV (reference sequence). The CDR3 extends over 14 amino acids. Between the trimmed V and J ends, which lost 2 bases and 0 bases, there was a span of 7 bases.

The rearrangement joins TRBV6-6 to TRBJ1-1, with 7 bases lining up with TRBD1. V lost 6 bases and J lost 1; bases outside the gene matches: 8. CDR3 size: 15 residues. Germline CDR1 reads MNHNY; CDR2 reads SVGAGI (reference sequence). CDR3 residues: CASSVVQGTNTEAFF. The CDR3 nucleotides are TGTGCCAGCAGCGTTGTACAGGGGACGAACACTGAAGCTTTCTTT.

This clone has just one count. This chain connects TRBV6-1 to TRBJ2-4; 9 nucleotides line up with TRBD2. V lost 0 bases and J lost 1; bases outside the gene matches: 16. The CDR3 totals 21 residues. From germline, CDR1 is MNHNS and CDR2 SASEGT. For the CDR3, the DNA is TGTGCCAGCAGTGAAGCCCCGGCGGGGGGGACCGGGGGACCGGCCAAAAACATTCAGTACTTC. Amino acid sequence: CASSEAPAGGTGGPAKNIQYF.

This clone came up once. V gene TRBV6-5 combines with J gene TRBJ1-1; D possibly corresponds to TRBD1 (6 bases). The CDR3 is 13 amino acids. The V gene lost 0 bases and the J gene lost 8 bases, with 10 bases spanning the gap. Germline loops: CDR1 MNHEY, CDR2 SVGAGI. CDR3 in amino acids: CASSYSRTEEAFF. CDR3 DNA: TGTGCCAGCAGTTACTCAAGGACAGAGGAAGCTTTCTTT.

CDR3 sequence reads: CASSPGSSYEQYF. The CDR3 DNA follows: TGTGCCAGTAGTCCAGGCAGCTCCTACGAGCAGTACTTC. The rearrangement joins TRBV19 to TRBJ2-7; D remains unclear. CDR3 length: 13 amino acids. Deletions cut 5 bases from V and 0 bases from J, with 8 bases between. Germline V gives CDR1 LNHDA, CDR2 SQIVND (reference sequence).

This chain connects TRBV7-9 to TRBJ1-1; 8 positions match TRBD1. The CDR3 is 17 residues long. Germline loops: CDR1 SEHNR, CDR2 FQNEAQ (reference sequence). Trimming removed 3 bases from V and 0 bases from J; junction bases left unmatched: 9. This CDR3 reads CASSFGQGVSMNTEAFF. CDR3 nucleotide sequence: TGTGCCAGCAGCTTTGGACAGGGAGTGAGTATGAACACTGAAGCTTTCTTT.

The chain employs TRBV19 and TRBJ2-5; TRBD1 matches 8 bases. Germline V gene data show CDR1 as LNHDA and CDR2 as SQIVND (reference sequence). The CDR3 contains 14 residues. Trimming took 5 bases from V and 4 from J; bases not matched to a gene: 6. CDR3 in DNA: TGTGCCAGTAGTTCCGGACAGGGAGGAGAGACCCAGTACTTC. Translation gives CASSSGQGGETQYF. The variable domain in full, with the rest retrieved from reference TRBV19 and TRBJ2-5, is DGGITQSPKYLFRKEGQNVTLSCEQNLNHDAMYWYRQDPGQGLRLIYYSQIVNDFQKGDIAEGYSVSREKKESFPLTVTSAQKNPTAFYLCASSSGQGGETQYFGPGTRLLVL.

The chain combines TRBV9 with TRBJ2-2; tentatively, D is TRBD1 (5 bases). The CDR3 length is 15 residues. Germline V gene data show CDR1 as SGDLS and CDR2 as YYNGEE. With 2 bases removed from V and 0 bases from J, the gap between germline ends came to 8 bases. CDR3 nucleotides: TGTGCCAGCAGCGTTAGGACAACGAACACCGGGGAGCTGTTTTTT. Translating it yields CASSVRTTNTGELFF.

The V gene is TRBV29-1, the J gene TRBJ2-1; 10 positions match TRBD1. V was pared by 7 bases and J by 2 bases, with 5 bases of the junction left unmatched. There are 14 residues in the CDR3. CDR1 and CDR2 (germline): SQVTM, ANQGSEA. This chain's CDR3 is CSARTGGAYNEQFF. The DNA of the CDR3 is TGCAGCGCCAGGACAGGGGGGGCCTACAATGAGCAGTTCTTC.

This clone was seen a few times. This chain uses TRBV7-6 with TRBJ1-5; no reliable D call. Trimming left V 2 bases short and J 2 bases short, with 10 bases between. This CDR3 has 15 amino acids. Germline V CDR1 and CDR2: SGHVS, FNYEAQ. The DNA of the CDR3 is TGTGCCAGCAGCTTACGGGGATCTCGCAATCAGCCCCAGCATTTT. This sequence encodes CASSLRGSRNQPQHF.

The chain links TRBV6-4 to TRBJ2-3; D is ambiguous. Trimming removed 4 bases at V and 3 bases at J, with 8 bases between. The germline V gene has CDR1 MRHNA and CDR2 SNTAGT. This CDR3 has 13 amino acids. The CDR3, as DNA: TGTGCCAGCAGTGGAAGTCCGACAGATACGCAGTATTTT. This translates into CASSGSPTDTQYF.

The chain carries TRBV25-1 and TRBJ1-1; D is undetermined. Germline V lookup: CDR1 MGHDK, CDR2 SYGVNS. This CDR3 contains 13 residues. V dropped 3 bases and J dropped 4 bases, with 9 bases sitting between them. This CDR3 reads CASSETLFTEAFF. CDR3 in DNA: TGTGCCAGCAGTGAGACCCTATTCACTGAAGCTTTCTTT.

For the CDR3, the DNA is TGTGCCACCTTACCGGGACCGACGGCGAGGGAGCTGTTTTTT. This gives the protein CATLPGPTARELFF. The chain recombines TRBV11-3 with TRBJ2-2; D is perhaps TRBD1 or TRBD2 (5 bases each). CDR1 is SGHNT and CDR2 is YENEEA in the germline V gene. Trimming removed 10 bases from V and 9 bases from J, with 21 bases in between. CDR3 length equals 14 residues. Drawing the rest from reference TRBV11-3 and TRBJ2-2, the complete variable domain is EAGVVQSPRYKIIEKKQPVAFWCNPISGHNTLYWYLQNLGQGPELLIRYENEEAVDDSQLPKDRFSAERLKGVDSTLKIQPAELGDSAVYLCATLPGPTARELFFGEGSRLTVL.

V gene TRBV21-1 combines with J gene TRBJ2-2; TRBD2, as called in the table, went unchecked against the DNA. TRBV21-1 is a recognized pseudogene. The CDR3 has 15 residues. The chain's CDR3 is CASSKLLAGTGELFF. The CDR3 DNA sequence: TGTGCCAGCAGCAAATTGTTGGCGGGTACCGGGGAGCTGTTTTTT.

V usage is TRBV9 and J usage is TRBJ1-5, with TRBD1 matching over 8 bases. The CDR3 covers 16 residues. The V and J ends lost 3 bases and 2 bases, in that order; junction bases with no gene match: 7. In germline, CDR1 is SGDLS, CDR2 YYNGEE. The CDR3 here is CASSASSTGGNQPQHF. In DNA, the CDR3 is TGTGCCAGCAGCGCCTCCTCGACAGGGGGCAATCAGCCCCAGCATTTT. Supplemented by reference TRBV9 and TRBJ1-5, the full variable domain reads DSGVTQTPKHLITATGQRVTLRCSPRSGDLSVYWYQQSLDQGLQFLIQYYNGEERAKGNILERFSAQQFPDLHSELNLSSLELGDSALYFCASSASSTGGNQPQHFGDGTRLSIL.

V and J are TRBV28 and TRBJ1-1, with D possibly being TRBD1 (5 bases). The germline V gene encodes CDR1 MDHEN and CDR2 SYDVKM. The V and J ends lost 3 bases and 1 base respectively, with 9 bases between them. The CDR3 runs 14 residues. The CDR3 sequence is CASSFGATNTEAFF. CDR3 sequence (DNA): TGTGCCAGCAGTTTTGGGGCCACGAACACTGAAGCTTTCTTT.

A few counts support this clone. The V call is TRBV7-6, the J call TRBJ2-7; D is ambiguous. The CDR3 totals 12 residues. Trimming pared 1 base from V and 5 bases from J, leaving 6 bases between. The V gene's germline CDR1 is SGHVS and CDR2 FNYEAQ. The DNA for the CDR3 is TGTGCCAGCAGCTTAGGGTACAACGAGCAGTACTTC. Residues: CASSLGYNEQYF.

The CDR3 bases are TGTGCCAGCAGTGAAGCAAAGTGGACGGGGGAGGGGGAGCAGTACTTC. The encoded protein is CASSEAKWTGEGEQYF. The V gene is TRBV6-1, the J gene TRBJ2-7; 7 nucleotides line up with TRBD2. The CDR3 contains 16 residues. Germline CDR1 is MNHNS and CDR2 is SASEGT. The J segment lost 7 bases and the V segment lost 0 bases, leaving 12 bases of the junction unmatched.

The CDR3 DNA is TGTGCCAGTAGTACGCGACAGGGGGGCGATCAGCCCCAGCATTTT. Its translation: CASSTRQGGDQPQHF. This chain links TRBV19 with TRBJ1-5; 9 nucleotides agree with TRBD1. V gave up 4 bases and J gave up 5 bases; unmatched junction bases: 6. This CDR3 is 15 amino acids long. Germline CDR1 LNHDA, CDR2 SQIVND (reference sequence).

This clone was seen only once. The chain employs TRBV19 and TRBJ2-3; 8 bases are a match to TRBD2. Trimming cost V 3 bases and J 1 base; bases outside gene matches: 12. The germline gives CDR1 LNHDA, CDR2 SQIVND (reference sequence). The CDR3 is made up of 18 amino acids. The CDR3 DNA sequence: TGTGCCAGTAGTATCAGCGGGGGCTTCGCCTACCGCACAGATACGCAGTATTTT. This gives the protein CASSISGGFAYRTDTQYF.

The rearrangement uses TRBV5-8 and TRBJ2-7, with TRBD2 as a possible D gene (5 bases). The CDR3 extends over 13 amino acids. Looked up from germline, CDR1 is SGHTS and CDR2 is YDEGEE. The germline V and J ends were trimmed by 3 bases and 3 bases, with 10 bases remaining between them. Written as DNA, the CDR3 is TGTGCCAGCAGCTCACAAGGGAGCTACGAGCAGTACTTC. It specifies CASSSQGSYEQYF.

V is TRBV6-1 and J is TRBJ1-1; D gene ambiguous. The ends were cut back, 2 bases at V and 6 bases at J, with 16 bases in the middle. From germline, CDR1 is MNHNS and CDR2 SASEGT. The CDR3 has 15 amino acids. CDR3 protein: CASSEPADYVSEAFF. CDR3 nucleotides: TGTGCCAGCAGTGAACCCGCGGACTATGTTTCTGAAGCTTTCTTT.

The chain links TRBV27 to TRBJ2-3; D is unresolved. There are 15 residues in the CDR3. Between the trimmed V and J ends, which lost 5 bases and 0 bases, there was a span of 12 bases. Germline V gene sequence: CDR1 MNHEY, CDR2 SMNVEV (reference sequence). The CDR3 nucleotides read TGTGCCAGCAGTCCACAGAGCTATAGCACAGATACGCAGTATTTT. This encodes CASSPQSYSTDTQYF.

This clone was recorded once. The chain recombines TRBV11-3 with TRBJ1-6, with D unresolved. CDR3 length: 18 amino acids. Germline CDR1 SGHNT, CDR2 YENEEA. The V and J ends lost 1 base and 3 bases respectively, with 16 bases between them. The CDR3 DNA follows: TGTGCCAGCAGCTTAGGTATTCTTACAGCCGGCTATAATTCACCCCTCCACTTT. This gives the protein CASSLGILTAGYNSPLHF.